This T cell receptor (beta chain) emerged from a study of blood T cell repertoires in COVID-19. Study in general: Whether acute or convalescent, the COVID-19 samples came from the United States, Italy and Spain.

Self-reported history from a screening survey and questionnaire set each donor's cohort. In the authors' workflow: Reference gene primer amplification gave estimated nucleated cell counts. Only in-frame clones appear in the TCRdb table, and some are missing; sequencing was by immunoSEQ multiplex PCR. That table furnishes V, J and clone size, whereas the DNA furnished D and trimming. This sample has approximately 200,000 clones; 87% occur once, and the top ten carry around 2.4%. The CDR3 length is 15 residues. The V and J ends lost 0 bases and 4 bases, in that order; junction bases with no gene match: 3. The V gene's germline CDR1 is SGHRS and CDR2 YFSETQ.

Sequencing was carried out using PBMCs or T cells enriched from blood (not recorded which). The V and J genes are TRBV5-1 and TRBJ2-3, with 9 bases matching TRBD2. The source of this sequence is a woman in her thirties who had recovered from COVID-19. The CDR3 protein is CASSLAAGGADTQYF. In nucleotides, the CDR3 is TGCGCCAGCAGCTTGGCAGCGGGAGGAGCAGATACGCAGTATTTT.